This T cell receptor beta chain came from a study of T-cell memory formation after mild COVID-19. With constant-segment primers, 5'RACE yielded cDNA libraries of TCR alpha and TCR beta that carried sample barcodes and UMIs. TCRdb processed the 5' RACE reads anew with MiXCR; each CDR3 protein has one entry. The sample consists of hundreds of thousands of distinct CDR3 sequences, roughly 17% of them appearing once. CDR3 length: 15 residues. V was trimmed by 1 base and J by 2 bases, leaving 12 bases between them. Germline-derived CDR1 and CDR2 are SGHKS and YYEKEE (reference sequence). This clonotype occurred a few times.

Source material: PBMCs or a T cell subset sorted from them (not recorded which). This TCR was recovered from an adult woman who had mild COVID-19 (a few samples of this study predate the infection). Cell type and time point are not known. The rearrangement uses TRBV5-5 and TRBJ1-1; D unclear. The CDR3: CASSLNLGPNTEAFF. The CDR3 coding sequence is TGTGCCAGCAGCTTGAATCTGGGCCCAAACACTGAAGCTTTCTTT.